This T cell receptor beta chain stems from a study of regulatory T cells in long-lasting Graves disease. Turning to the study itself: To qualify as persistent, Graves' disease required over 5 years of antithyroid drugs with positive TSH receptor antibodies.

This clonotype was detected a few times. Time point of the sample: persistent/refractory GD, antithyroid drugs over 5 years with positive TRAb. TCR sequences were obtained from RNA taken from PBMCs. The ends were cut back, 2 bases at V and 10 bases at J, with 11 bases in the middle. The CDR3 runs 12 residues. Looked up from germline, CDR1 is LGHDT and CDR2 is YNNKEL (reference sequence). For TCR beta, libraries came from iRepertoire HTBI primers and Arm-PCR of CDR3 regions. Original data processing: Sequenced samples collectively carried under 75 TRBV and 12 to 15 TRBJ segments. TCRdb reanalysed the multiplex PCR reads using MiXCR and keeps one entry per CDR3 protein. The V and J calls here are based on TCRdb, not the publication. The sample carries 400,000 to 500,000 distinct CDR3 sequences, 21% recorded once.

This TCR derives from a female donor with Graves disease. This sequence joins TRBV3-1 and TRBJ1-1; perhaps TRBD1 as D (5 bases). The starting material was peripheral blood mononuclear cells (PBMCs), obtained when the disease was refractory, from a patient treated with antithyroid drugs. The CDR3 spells CASSQQGFGAFF. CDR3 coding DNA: TGTGCCAGCAGCCAACAGGGTTTCGGAGCTTTCTTT.